This T cell receptor (beta chain) was sequenced for a study of CD8 T cells in ankylosing spondylitis. The study, taken as a whole, reports: With a CD8+ phenotype, disease-linked clones were relatively rare in peripheral blood. Seemingly characteristic of ankylosing spondylitis blood was a TCR beta motif consisting of 7 or 8 highly homologous variants. Matched synovial fluid from ankylosing spondylitis patients was reported to be enriched for disease-linked clones.

V lost 4 bases to trimming and J lost 2 bases, with 14 bases between them. The CDR3 length is 14 residues. Germline V lookup: CDR1 DFQATT, CDR2 SNEGSKA (reference sequence). TCRdb called the 5' RACE reads again in MiXCR, with one record for every CDR3 protein. This repertoire shows approximately 16,000 distinct CDR3 sequences, 8% to 10% found once; its top ten account for around 37%. This clonotype was observed at least ten times. Its antigen is as yet unknown. What was sequenced was blood. The TCR was taken from a male donor with ankylosing spondylitis or in good health (not recorded which). V gene TRBV20-1 combines with J gene TRBJ2-5; tentatively, D is TRBD2 (5 bases). CDR3 sequence (DNA): TGCAGTGCTAAACGGACTCCGGGACAAGAGACCCAGTACTTC. Its translation: CSAKRTPGQETQYF.